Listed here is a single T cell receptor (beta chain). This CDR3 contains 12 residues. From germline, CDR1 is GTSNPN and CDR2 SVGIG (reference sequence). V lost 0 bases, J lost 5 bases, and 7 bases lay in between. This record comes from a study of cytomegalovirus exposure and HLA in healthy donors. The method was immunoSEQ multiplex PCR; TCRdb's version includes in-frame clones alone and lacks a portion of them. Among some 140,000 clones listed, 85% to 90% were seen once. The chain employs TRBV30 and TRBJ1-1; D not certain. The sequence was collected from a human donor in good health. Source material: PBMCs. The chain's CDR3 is CAWSVTSTEAFF. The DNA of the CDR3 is TGTGCCTGGAGTGTAACGAGTACTGAAGCTTTCTTT.